The 8 T cell receptor beta chains below come from one sample, sequenced in a study of blood T cell repertoires in COVID-19. The method was immunoSEQ multiplex PCR; TCRdb's version includes in-frame clones alone and lacks a portion of them. The sample carries 75,000 to 80,000 clones, 70% to 90% recorded once. The sequenced sample was peripheral blood. All receptors derive from a man between 60 and 75 years old with COVID-19, enrolled during active disease.

This clone appeared once. The genes are TRBV20-1 and TRBJ2-7; the match to TRBD1 covers 10 bases. CDR1 and CDR2 from the germline V gene are DFQATT and SNEGSKA (reference sequence). The CDR3 sequence is 16 residues long. V lost 3 bases to trimming and J lost 1 base; unmatched junction nucleotides: 9. CDR3 nucleotide sequence: TGCAGTGCTAGTGGGACAGGGGTGTCTCCTTCCTACGAGCAGTACTTC. Protein product: CSASGTGVSPSYEQYF.

The V and J genes are TRBV10-3 and TRBJ2-1; tentative D call: TRBD1 (6 bases). CDR1 and CDR2 (germline): ENHRY, SYGVKD. This CDR3 has 13 amino acids. Trimming shortened V by 2 bases and J by 8 bases, and 10 bases separated the two germline ends. CDR3 DNA: TGTGCCATCAGTGAGACAGGGACCCATGAGCAGTTCTTC. Translated, it gives CAISETGTHEQFF.

The V and J genes are TRBV2 and TRBJ1-1, with D possibly matching TRBD1 (6 bases). Per germline, CDR1 SNHLY and CDR2 FYNNEI. The germline V and J ends were trimmed by 4 bases and 1 base, with 7 bases remaining between them. The CDR3 spans 13 residues. CDR3 region: CASSGGQNTEAFF. The CDR3 DNA follows: TGTGCCAGCAGTGGGGGACAGAACACTGAAGCTTTCTTT.

V usage is TRBV7-6 and J usage is TRBJ2-3; D perhaps matches TRBD2 (6 bases). CDR1 is SGHVS, CDR2 FNYEAQ, per germline. V was trimmed by 0 bases and J by 0 bases, leaving 19 bases between them. CDR3 length equals 19 residues. The CDR3 DNA sequence: TGTGCCAGCAGCTTAGCGGTGGTGGGTCTAGCGCAGAGCACAGATACGCAGTATTTT. This gives the protein CASSLAVVGLAQSTDTQYF.

The V and J genes are TRBV28 and TRBJ1-2; the D gene is possibly TRBD1 (6 bases). CDR3 length: 13 amino acids. V dropped 5 bases and J dropped 3 bases, with 10 bases sitting between them. CDR1 and CDR2 (germline): MDHEN, SYDVKM. The CDR3 sequence: CASSRTADYGYTF. CDR3 coding DNA: TGTGCCAGCAGTCGGACAGCCGACTATGGCTACACCTTC.

The chain combines TRBV6-5 with TRBJ2-7; maybe TRBD1 (5 bases). Between the trimmed V and J ends, which lost 8 bases and 4 bases, there was a span of 21 bases. Germline CDR1 MNHEY, CDR2 SVGAGI. CDR3 length equals 15 residues. CDR3 in DNA: TGTGCCAGCGAACCCAGGGCAGGGAAATATTACGAGCAGTACTTC. Protein: CASEPRAGKYYEQYF.

Worth noting for this clone: Within the sample, other DNA sequences also encode this same CDR3. The rearrangement uses TRBV18 and TRBJ1-1, with unresolved D. Germline V lookup: CDR1 KGHSH, CDR2 LQKENI. The V end lost 0 bases, the J end lost 2 bases, and 7 bases lay between the germline ends. The CDR3 contains 14 residues. The CDR3 coding sequence is TGTGCCAGCTCACCACCCTCAGTTAACACTGAAGCTTTCTTT. This translates into CASSPPSVNTEAFF.

This clone was seen a handful of times. Other DNA sequences in this specimen translate into the identical CDR3. The rearrangement uses TRBV28 and TRBJ1-6, with D hard to call. The CDR3 length is 12 residues. V lost 7 bases to trimming and J lost 6 bases, with 7 bases between them. The germline CDR1 and CDR2 sequences are MDHEN and SYDVKM. The CDR3 reads CASIGGNSPLHF. As DNA, the CDR3 is TGTGCCAGCATAGGAGGTAATTCACCCCTCCACTTT.